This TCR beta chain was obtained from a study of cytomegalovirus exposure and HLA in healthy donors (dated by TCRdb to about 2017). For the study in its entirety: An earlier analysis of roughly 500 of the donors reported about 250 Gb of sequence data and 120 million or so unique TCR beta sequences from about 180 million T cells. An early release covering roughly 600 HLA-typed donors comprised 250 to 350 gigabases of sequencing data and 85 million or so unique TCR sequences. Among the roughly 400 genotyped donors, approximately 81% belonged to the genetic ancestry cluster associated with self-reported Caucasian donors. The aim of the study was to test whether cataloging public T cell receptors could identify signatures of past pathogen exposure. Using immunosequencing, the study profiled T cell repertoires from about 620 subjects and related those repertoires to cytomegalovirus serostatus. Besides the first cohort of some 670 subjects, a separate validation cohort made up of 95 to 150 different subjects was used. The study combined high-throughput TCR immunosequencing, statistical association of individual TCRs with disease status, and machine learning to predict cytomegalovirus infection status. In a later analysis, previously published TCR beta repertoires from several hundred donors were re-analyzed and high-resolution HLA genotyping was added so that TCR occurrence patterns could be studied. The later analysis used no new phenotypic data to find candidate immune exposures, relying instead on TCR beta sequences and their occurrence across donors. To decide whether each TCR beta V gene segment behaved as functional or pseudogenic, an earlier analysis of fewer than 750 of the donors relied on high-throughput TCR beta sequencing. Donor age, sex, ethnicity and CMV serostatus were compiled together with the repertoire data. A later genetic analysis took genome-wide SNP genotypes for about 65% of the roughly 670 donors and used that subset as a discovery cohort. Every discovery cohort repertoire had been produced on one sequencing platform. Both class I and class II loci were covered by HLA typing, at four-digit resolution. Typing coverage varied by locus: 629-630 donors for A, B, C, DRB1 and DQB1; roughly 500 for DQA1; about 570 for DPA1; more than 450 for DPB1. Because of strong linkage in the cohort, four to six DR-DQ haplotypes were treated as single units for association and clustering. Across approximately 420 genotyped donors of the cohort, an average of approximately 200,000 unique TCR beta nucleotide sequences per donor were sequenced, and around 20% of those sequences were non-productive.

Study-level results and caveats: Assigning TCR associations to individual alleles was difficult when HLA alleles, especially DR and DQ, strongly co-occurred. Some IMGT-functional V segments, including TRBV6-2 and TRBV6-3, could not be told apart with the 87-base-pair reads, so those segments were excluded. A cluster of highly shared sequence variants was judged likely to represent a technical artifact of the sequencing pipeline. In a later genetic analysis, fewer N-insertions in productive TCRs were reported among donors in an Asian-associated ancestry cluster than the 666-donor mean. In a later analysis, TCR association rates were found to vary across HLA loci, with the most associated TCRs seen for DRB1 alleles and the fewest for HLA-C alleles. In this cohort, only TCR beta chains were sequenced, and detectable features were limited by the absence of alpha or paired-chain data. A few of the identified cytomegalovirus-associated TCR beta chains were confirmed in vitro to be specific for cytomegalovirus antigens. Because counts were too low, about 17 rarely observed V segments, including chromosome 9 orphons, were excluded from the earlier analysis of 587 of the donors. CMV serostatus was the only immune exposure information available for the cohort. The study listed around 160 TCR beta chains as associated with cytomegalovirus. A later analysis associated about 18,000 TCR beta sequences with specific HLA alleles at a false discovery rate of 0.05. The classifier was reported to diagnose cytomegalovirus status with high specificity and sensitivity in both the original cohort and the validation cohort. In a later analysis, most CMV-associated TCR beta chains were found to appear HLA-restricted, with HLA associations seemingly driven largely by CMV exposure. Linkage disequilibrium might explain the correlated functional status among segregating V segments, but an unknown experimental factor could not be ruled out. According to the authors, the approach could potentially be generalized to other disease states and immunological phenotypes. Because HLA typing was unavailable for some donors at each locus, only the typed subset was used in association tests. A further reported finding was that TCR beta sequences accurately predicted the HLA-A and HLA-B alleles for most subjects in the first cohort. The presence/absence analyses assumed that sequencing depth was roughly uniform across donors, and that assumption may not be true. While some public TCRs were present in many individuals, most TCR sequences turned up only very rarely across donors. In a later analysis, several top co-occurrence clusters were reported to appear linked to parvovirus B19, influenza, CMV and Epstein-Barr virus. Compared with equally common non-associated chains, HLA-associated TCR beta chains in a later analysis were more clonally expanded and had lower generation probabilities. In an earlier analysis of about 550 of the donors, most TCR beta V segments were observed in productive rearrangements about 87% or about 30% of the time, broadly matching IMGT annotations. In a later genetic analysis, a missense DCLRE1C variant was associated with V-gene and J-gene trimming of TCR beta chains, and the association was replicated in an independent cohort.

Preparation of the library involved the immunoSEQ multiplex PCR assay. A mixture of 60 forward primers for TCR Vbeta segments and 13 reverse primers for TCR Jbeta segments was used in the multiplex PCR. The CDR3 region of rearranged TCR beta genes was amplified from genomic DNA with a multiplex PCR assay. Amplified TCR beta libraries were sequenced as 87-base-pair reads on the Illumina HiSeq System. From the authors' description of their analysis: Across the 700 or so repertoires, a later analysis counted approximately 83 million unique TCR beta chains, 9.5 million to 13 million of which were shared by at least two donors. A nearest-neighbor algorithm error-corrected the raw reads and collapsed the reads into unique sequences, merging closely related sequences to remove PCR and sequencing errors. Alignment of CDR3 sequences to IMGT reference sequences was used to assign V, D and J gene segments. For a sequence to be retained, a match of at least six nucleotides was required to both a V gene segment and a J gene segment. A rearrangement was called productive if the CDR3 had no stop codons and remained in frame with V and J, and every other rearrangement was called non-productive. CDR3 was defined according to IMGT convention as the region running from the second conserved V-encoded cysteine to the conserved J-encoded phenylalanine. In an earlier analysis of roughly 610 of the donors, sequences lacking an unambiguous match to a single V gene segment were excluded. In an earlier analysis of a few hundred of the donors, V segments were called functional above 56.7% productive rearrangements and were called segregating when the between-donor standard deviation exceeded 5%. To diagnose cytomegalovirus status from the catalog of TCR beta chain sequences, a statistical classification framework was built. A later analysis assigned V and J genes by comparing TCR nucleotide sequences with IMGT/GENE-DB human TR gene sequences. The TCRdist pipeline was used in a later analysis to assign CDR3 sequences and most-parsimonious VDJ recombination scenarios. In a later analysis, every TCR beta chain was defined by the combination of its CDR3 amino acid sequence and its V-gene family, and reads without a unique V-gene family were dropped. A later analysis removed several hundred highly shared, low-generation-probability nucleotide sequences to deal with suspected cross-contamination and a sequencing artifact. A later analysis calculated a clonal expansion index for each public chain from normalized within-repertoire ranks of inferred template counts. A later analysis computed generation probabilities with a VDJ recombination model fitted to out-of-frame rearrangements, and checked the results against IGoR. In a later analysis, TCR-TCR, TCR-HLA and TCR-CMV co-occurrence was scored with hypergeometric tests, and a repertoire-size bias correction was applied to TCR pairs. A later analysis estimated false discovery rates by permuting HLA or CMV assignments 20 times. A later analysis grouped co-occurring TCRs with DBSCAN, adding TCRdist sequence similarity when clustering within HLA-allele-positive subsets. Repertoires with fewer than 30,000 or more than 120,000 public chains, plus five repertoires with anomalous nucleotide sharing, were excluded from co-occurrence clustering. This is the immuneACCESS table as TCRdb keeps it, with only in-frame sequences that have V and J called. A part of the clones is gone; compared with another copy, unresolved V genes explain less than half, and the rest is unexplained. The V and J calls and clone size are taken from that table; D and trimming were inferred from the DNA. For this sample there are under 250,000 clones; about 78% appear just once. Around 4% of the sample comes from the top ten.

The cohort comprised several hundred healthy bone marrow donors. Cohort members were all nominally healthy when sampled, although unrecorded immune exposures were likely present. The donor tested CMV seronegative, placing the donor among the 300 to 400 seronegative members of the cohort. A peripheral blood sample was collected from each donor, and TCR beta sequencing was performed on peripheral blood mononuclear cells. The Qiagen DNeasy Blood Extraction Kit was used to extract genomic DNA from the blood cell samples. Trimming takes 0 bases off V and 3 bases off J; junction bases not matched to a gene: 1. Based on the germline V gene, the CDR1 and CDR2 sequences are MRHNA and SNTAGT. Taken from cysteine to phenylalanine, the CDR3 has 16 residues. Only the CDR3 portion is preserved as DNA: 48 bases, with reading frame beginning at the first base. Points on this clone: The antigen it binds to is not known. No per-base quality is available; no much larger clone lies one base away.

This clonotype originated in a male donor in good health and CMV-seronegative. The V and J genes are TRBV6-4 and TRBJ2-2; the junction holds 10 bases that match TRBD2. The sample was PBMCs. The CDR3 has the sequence CASSDSGTSDTGELFF. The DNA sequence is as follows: TGTGCCAGCAGTGACTCGGGGACTAGCGACACCGGGGAGCTGTTTTTT.